This TCR beta chain originates from a study of blood T cell repertoires in COVID-19. Study as a whole: Collection of acute and convalescent COVID-19 samples took place in the United States, Italy and Spain. The cDNA or gDNA used as material had been derived from T cells, B-cell-depleted T cells, or PBMCs.

The ends were cut back, 3 bases at V and 0 bases at J, with 8 bases in the middle. This CDR3 is 14 amino acids long. Germline V CDR1 and CDR2: MNHEY, SMNVEV (reference sequence). In the authors' methods: Estimation of nucleated cell counts was performed using reference gene primer amplification. Sequenced by immunoSEQ multiplex PCR; TCRdb stores in-frame clones only, minus some. Clonal size and the V and J genes are those of that table, whereas D and trimming came from the DNA. The table includes over 120,000 clones, roughly nine tenths detected once. The sample taken for sequencing was peripheral blood. The chain recombines TRBV27 with TRBJ1-1; D call uncertain. This clonotype originated in a human donor in a cohort sampled during active COVID-19. In nucleotides, the CDR3 is TGTGCCAGCAGTTTCGGTGACTTGAACACTGAAGCTTTCTTT. It translates to CASSFGDLNTEAFF.